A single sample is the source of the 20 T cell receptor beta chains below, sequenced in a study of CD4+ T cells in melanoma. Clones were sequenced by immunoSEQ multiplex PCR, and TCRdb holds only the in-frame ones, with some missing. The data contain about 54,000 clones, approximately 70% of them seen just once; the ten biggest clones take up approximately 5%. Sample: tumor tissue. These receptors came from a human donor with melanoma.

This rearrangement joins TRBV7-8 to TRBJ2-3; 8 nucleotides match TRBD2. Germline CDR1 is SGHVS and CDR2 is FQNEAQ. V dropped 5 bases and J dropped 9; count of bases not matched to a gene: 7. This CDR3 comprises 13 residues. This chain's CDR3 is CASSRGLASTQYF. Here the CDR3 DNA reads TGTGCCAGCAGCCGCGGACTAGCAAGCACGCAGTATTTT.

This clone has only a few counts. The CDR3 loop reads CASSLGPYGYTF. In DNA form, the CDR3 reads TGTGCCAGCAGTCTCGGCCCGTATGGCTACACCTTC. This chain joins TRBV4-2 and TRBJ1-2, with D hard to call. Trimming removed 6 bases at V and 5 bases at J, with 10 bases between. Germline V gene sequence: CDR1 LGHNA, CDR2 YNFKEQ. The CDR3 is made up of 12 amino acids.

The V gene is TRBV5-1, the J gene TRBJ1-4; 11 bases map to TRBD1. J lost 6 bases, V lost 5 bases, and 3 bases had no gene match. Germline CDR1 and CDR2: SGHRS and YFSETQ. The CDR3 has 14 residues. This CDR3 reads CASRVDRGHEKLFF. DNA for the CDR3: TGCGCCAGCAGGGTGGACAGGGGGCATGAAAAACTGTTTTTT. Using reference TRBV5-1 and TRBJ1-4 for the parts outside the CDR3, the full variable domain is KAGVTQTPRYLIKTRGQQVTLSCSPISGHRSVSWYQQTPGQGLQFLFEYFSETQRNKGNFPGRFSGRQFSNSRSEMNVSTLELGDSALYLCASRVDRGHEKLFFGSGTQLSVL.

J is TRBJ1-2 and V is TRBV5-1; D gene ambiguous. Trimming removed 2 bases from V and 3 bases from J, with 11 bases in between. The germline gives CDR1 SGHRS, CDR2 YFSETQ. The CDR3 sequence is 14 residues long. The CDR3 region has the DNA TGCGCCAGCAGCTTTGGGTCCGCGGACTATGGCTACACCTTC. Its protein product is CASSFGSADYGYTF.

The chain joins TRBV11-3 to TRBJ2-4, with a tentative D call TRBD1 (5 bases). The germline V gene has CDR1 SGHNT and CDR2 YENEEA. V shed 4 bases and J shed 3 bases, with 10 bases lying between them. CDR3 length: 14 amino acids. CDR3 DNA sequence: TGTGCCAGCAGCTCCCGGACAAACAAAAACATTCAGTACTTC. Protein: CASSSRTNKNIQYF. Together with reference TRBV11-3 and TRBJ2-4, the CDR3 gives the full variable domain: EAGVVQSPRYKIIEKKQPVAFWCNPISGHNTLYWYLQNLGQGPELLIRYENEEAVDDSQLPKDRFSAERLKGVDSTLKIQPAELGDSAVYLCASSSRTNKNIQYFGAGTRLSVL.

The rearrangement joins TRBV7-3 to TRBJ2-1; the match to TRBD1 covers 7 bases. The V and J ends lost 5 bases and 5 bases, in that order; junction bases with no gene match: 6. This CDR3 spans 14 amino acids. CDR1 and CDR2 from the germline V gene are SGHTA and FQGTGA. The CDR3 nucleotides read TGTGCCAGCAGCCCAAGGGGGACAGACAATGAGCAGTTCTTC. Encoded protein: CASSPRGTDNEQFF.

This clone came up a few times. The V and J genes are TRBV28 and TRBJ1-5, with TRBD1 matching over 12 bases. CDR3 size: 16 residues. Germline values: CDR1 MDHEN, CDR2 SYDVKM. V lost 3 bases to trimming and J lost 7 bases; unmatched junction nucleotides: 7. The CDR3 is CASSFGTGGAWQPQHF. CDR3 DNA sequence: TGTGCCAGCAGTTTTGGGACAGGGGGCGCTTGGCAGCCCCAGCATTTT.

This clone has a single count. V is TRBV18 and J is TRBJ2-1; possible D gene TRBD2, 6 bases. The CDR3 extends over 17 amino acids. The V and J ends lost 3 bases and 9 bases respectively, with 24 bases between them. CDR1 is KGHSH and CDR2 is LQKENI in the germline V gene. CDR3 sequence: CASSPSTLGGGGFEQFF. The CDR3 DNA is TGTGCCAGCTCACCCTCGACTCTCGGGGGAGGTGGATTTGAGCAGTTCTTC.

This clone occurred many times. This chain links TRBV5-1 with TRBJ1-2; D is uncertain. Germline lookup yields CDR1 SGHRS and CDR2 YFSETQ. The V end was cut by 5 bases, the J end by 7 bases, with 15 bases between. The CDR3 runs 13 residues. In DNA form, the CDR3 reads TGCGCCAGCAGTAGGCAGGAAGGGATTGGCTACACCTTC. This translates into CASSRQEGIGYTF.

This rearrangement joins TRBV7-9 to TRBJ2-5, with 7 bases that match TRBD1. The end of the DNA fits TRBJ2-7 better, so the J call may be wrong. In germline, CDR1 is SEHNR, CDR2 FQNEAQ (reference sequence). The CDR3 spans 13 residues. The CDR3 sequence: CASRKTGPYEQYF. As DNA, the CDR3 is TGTGCCAGCAGGAAGACAGGGCCCTACGAGCAGTACTTC.

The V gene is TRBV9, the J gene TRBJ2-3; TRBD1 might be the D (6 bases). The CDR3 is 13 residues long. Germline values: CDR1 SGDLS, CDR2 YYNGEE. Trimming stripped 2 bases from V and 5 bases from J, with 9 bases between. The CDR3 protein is CASSVPQGDTQYF. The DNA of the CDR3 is TGTGCCAGCAGCGTCCCACAGGGAGATACGCAGTATTTT.

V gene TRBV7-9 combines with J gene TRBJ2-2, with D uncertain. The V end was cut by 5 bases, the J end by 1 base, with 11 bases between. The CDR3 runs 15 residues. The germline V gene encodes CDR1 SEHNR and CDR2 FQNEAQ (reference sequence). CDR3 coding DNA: TGTGCCAGCAGCCCCAAGTCGAGGAACACCGGGGAGCTGTTTTTT. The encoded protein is CASSPKSRNTGELFF. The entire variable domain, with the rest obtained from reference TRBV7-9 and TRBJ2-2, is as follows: DTGVSQNPRHKITKRGQNVTFRCDPISEHNRLYWYRQTLGQGPEFLTYFQNEAQLEKSRLLSDRFSAERPKGSFSTLEIQRTEQGDSAMYLCASSPKSRNTGELFFGEGSRLTVL.

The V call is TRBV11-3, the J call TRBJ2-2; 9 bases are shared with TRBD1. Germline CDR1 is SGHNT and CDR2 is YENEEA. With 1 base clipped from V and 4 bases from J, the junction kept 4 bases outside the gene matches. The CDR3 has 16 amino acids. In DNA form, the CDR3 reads TGTGCCAGCAGCTTAGGAACAGGGGGCGGCACCGGGGAGCTGTTTTTT. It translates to CASSLGTGGGTGELFF.

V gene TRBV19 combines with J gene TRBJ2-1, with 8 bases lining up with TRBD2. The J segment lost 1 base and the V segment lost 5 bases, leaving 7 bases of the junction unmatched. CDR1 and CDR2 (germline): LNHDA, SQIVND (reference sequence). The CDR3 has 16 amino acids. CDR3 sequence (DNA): TGTGCCAGTAGTCTTCGATCTAGCGGGTCCTACAATGAGCAGTTCTTC. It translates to CASSLRSSGSYNEQFF.

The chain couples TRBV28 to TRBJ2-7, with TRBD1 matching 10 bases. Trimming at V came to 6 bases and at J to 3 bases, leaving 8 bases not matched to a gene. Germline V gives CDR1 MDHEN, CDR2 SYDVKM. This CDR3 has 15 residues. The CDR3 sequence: CASRDRDRGGYEQYF. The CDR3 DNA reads TGTGCCAGCAGGGACCGGGACAGGGGCGGCTACGAGCAGTACTTC. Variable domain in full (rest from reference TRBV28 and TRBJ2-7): DVKVTQSSRYLVKRTGEKVFLECVQDMDHENMFWYRQDPGLGLRLIYFSYDVKMKEKGDIPEGYSVSREKKERFSLILESASTNQTSMYLCASRDRDRGGYEQYFGPGTRLTVT.

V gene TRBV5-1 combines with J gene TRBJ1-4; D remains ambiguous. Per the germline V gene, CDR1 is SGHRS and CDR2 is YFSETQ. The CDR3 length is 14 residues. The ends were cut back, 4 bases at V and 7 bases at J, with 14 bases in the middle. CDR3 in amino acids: CASSPGGMGEKLFF. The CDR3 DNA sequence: TGCGCCAGCAGCCCGGGAGGGATGGGTGAAAAACTGTTTTTT. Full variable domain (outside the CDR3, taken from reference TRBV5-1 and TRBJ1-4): KAGVTQTPRYLIKTRGQQVTLSCSPISGHRSVSWYQQTPGQGLQFLFEYFSETQRNKGNFPGRFSGRQFSNSRSEMNVSTLELGDSALYLCASSPGGMGEKLFFGSGTQLSVL.

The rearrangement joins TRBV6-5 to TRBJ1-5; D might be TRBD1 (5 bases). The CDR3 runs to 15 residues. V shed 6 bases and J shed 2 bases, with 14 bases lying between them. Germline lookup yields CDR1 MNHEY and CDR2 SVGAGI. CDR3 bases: TGTGCCAGCAGCCCGGGGACTCAGGGCAATCAGCCCCAGCATTTT. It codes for CASSPGTQGNQPQHF.

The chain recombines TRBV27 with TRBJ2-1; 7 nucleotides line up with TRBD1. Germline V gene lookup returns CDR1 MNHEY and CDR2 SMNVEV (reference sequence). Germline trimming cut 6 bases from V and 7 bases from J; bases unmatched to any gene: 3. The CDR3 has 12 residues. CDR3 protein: CASSPTGNEQFF. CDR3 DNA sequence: TGTGCCAGCAGCCCGACAGGGAATGAGCAGTTCTTC.

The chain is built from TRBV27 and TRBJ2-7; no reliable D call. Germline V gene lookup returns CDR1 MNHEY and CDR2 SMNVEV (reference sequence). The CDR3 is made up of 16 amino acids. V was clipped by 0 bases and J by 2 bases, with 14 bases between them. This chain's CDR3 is CASSLSSRTLPYEQYF. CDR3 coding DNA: TGTGCCAGCAGTTTATCGAGCAGGACCCTACCCTACGAGCAGTACTTC.

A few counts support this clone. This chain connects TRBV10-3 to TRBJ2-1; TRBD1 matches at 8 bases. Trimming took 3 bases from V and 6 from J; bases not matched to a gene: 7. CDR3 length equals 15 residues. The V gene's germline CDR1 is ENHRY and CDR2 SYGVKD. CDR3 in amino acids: CAISDGLDRANEQFF. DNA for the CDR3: TGTGCCATCAGTGATGGTTTGGACAGGGCCAATGAGCAGTTCTTC.